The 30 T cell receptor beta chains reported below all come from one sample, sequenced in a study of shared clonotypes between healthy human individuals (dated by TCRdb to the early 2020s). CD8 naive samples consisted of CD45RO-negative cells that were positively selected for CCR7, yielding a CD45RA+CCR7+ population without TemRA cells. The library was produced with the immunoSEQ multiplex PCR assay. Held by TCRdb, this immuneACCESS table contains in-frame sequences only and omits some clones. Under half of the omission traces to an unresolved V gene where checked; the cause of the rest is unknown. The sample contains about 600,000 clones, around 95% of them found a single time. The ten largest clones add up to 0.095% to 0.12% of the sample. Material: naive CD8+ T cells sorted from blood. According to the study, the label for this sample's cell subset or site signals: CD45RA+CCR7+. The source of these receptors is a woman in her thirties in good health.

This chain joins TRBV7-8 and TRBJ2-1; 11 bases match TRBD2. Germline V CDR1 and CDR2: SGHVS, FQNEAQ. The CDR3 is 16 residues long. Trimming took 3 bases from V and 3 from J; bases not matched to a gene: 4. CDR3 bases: TGTGCCAGCAGCTTTGTCACTAGCGGGAGCTACAATGAGCAGTTCTTC. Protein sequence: CASSFVTSGSYNEQFF.

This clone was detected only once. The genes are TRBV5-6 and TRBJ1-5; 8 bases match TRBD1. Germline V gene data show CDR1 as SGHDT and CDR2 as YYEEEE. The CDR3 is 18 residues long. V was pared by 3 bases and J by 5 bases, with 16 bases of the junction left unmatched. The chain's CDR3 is CASSSLRGPGQPYQPQHF. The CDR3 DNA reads TGTGCCAGCAGCTCCCTCAGGGGGCCGGGACAGCCTTATCAGCCCCAGCATTTT.

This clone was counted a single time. The CDR3: CAWSETGLRGYTF. As DNA, the CDR3 is TGTGCCTGGAGTGAGACCGGGCTTCGGGGCTACACCTTC. The V gene is TRBV30, the J gene TRBJ1-2; no clear D. CDR3 length: 13 residues. V was shortened by 1 base and J by 8 bases, with 14 bases between the two germline ends. Germline lookup yields CDR1 GTSNPN and CDR2 SVGIG (reference sequence).

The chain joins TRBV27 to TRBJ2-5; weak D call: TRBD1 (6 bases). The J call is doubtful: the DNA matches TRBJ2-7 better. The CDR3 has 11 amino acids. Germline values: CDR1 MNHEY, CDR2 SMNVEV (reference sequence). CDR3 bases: TGTGCCAGCAGAAGGGGGACCGAGCAGTACTTC. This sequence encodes CASRRGTEQYF.

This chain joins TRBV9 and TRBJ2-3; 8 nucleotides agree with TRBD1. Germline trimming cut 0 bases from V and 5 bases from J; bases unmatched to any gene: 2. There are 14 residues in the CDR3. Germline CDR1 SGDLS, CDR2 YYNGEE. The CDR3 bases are TGTGCCAGCAGCGTAGGACAGGGGCTAGATACGCAGTATTTT. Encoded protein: CASSVGQGLDTQYF.

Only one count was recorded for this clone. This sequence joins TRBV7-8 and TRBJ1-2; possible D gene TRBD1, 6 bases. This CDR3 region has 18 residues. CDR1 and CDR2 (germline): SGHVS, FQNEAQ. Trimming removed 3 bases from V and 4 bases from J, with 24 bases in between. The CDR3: CASSFFESGALGGYGYTF. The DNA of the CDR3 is TGTGCCAGCAGCTTTTTCGAATCGGGGGCCTTGGGAGGCTATGGCTACACCTTC. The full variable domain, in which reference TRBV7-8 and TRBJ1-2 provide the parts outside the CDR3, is GAGVSQSPRYKVAKRGQDVALRCDPISGHVSLFWYQQALGQGPEFLTYFQNEAQLDKSGLPSDRFFAERPEGSVSTLKIQRTQQEDSAVYLCASSFFESGALGGYGYTFGSGTRLTVV.

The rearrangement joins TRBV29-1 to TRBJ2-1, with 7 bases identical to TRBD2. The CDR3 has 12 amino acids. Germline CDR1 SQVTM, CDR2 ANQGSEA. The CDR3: CRGTGEAGRQFF. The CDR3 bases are TGCAGGGGTACGGGGGAAGCGGGACGGCAGTTCTTC.

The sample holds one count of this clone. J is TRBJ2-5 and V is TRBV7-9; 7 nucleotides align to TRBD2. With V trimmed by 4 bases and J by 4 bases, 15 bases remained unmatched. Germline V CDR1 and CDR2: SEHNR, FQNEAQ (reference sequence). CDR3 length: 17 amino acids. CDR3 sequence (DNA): TGTGCCAGCAGCTCCCTAGGGAGGGCGAGGGAAGGAGAGACCCAGTACTTC. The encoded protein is CASSSLGRAREGETQYF. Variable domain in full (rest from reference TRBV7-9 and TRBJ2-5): DTGVSQNPRHKITKRGQNVTFRCDPISEHNRLYWYRQTLGQGPEFLTYFQNEAQLEKSRLLSDRFSAERPKGSFSTLEIQRTEQGDSAMYLCASSSLGRAREGETQYFGPGTRLLVL.

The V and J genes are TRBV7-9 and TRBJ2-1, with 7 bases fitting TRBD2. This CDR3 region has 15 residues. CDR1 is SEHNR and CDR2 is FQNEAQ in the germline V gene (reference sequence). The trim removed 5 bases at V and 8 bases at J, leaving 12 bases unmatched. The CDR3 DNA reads TGTGCCAGCAGCCCCGGGGGGACGGTGTGGGATGAGCAGTTCTTC. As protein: CASSPGGTVWDEQFF.

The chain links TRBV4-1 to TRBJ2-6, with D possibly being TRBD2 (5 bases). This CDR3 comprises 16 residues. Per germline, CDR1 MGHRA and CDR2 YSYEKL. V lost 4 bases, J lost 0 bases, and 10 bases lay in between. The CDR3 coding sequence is TGCGCCAGCAGCCTGAGGGAGAGCTCTGGGGCCAACGTCCTGACTTTC. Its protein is CASSLRESSGANVLTF.

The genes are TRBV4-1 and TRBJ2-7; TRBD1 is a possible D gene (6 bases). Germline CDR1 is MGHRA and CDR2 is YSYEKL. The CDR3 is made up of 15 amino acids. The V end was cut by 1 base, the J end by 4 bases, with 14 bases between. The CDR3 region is CASSQGIGTLYEQYF. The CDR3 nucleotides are TGCGCCAGCAGCCAAGGAATAGGGACACTTTACGAGCAGTACTTC.

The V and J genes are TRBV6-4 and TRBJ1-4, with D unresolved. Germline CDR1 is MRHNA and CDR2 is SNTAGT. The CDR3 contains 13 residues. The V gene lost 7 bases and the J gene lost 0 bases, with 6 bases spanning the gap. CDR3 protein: CASKGTTNEKLFF. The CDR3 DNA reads TGTGCCAGCAAAGGGACAACTAATGAAAAACTGTTTTTT.

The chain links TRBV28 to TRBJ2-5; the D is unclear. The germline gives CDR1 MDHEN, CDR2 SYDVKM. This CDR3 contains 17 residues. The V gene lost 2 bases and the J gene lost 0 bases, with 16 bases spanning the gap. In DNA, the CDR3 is TGTGCCAGCAGTTTAACCCTCATATCCCGGTACCAAGAGACCCAGTACTTC. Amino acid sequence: CASSLTLISRYQETQYF.

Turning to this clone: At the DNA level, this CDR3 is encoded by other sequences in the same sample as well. CDR3 DNA: TGTGCCAGCAGTTTCGACGGGGGCTCCTACGAGCAGTACTTC. Translation gives CASSFDGGSYEQYF. This chain links TRBV27 with TRBJ2-7; D might be TRBD2 (6 bases). This CDR3 is 14 amino acids long. The germline V gene encodes CDR1 MNHEY and CDR2 SMNVEV (reference sequence). V was pared by 3 bases and J by 0 bases, with 9 bases between.

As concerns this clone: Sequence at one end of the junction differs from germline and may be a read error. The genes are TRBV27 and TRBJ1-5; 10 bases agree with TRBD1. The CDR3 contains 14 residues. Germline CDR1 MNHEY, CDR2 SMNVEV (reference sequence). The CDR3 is CASSRTGGNLPQHF. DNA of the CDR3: TGTGCCAGCAGCCGGACAGGGGGGAATCTGCCCCAGCATTTT.

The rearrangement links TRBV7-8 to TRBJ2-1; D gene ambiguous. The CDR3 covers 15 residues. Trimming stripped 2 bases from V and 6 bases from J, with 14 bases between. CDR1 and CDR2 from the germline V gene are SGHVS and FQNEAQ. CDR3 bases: TGTGCCAGCAGCTTACTCGGGCGCACCGTCAATGAGCAGTTCTTC. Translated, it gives CASSLLGRTVNEQFF. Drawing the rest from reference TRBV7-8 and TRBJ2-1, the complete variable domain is GAGVSQSPRYKVAKRGQDVALRCDPISGHVSLFWYQQALGQGPEFLTYFQNEAQLDKSGLPSDRFFAERPEGSVSTLKIQRTQQEDSAVYLCASSLLGRTVNEQFFGPGTRLTVL.

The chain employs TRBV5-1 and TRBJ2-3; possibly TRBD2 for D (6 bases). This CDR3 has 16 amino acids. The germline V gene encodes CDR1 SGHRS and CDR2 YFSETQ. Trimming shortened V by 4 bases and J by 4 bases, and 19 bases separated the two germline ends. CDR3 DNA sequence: TGCGCCAGCAGCCAGCGGCCGGAGGGCATTGCAGATACGCAGTATTTT. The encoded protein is CASSQRPEGIADTQYF.

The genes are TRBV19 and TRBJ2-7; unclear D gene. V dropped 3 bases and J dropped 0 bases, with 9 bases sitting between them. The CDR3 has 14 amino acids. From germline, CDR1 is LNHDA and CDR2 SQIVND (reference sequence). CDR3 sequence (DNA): TGTGCCAGTAGTATTATCCCTGGCTCCTACGAGCAGTACTTC. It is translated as CASSIIPGSYEQYF.

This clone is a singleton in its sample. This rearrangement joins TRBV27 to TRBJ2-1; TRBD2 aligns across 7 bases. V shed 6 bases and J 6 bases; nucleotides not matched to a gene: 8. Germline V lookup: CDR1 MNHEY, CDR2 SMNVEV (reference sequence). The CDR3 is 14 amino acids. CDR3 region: CASRPSGGLNEQFF. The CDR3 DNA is TGTGCCAGCAGACCTAGCGGCGGGCTCAATGAGCAGTTCTTC.

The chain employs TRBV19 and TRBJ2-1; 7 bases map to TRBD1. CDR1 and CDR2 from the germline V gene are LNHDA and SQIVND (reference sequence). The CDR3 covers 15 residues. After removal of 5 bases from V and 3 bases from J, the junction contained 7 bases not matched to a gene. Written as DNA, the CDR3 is TGTGCCAGTAGTGTACAGGGGATAAGCTACAATGAGCAGTTCTTC. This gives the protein CASSVQGISYNEQFF. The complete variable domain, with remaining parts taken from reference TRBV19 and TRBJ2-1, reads DGGITQSPKYLFRKEGQNVTLSCEQNLNHDAMYWYRQDPGQGLRLIYYSQIVNDFQKGDIAEGYSVSREKKESFPLTVTSAQKNPTAFYLCASSVQGISYNEQFFGPGTRLTVL.

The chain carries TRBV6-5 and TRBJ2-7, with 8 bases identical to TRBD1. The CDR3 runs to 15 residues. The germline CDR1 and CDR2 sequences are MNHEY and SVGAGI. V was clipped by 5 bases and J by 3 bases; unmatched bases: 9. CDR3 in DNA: TGTGCCAGCAGTATCGACTGGACAGGGCGCTACGAGCAGTACTTC. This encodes CASSIDWTGRYEQYF.

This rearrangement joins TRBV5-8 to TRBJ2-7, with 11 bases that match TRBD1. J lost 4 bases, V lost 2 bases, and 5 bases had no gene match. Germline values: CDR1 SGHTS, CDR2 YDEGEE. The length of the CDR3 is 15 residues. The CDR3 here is CASSFRDRGLYEQYF. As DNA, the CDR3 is TGTGCCAGCAGCTTTCGGGACAGGGGGTTGTACGAGCAGTACTTC.

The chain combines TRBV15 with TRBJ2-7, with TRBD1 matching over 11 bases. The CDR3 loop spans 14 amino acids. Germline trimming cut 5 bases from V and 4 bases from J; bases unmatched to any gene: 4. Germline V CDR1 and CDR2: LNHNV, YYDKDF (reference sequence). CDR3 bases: TGTGCCACCAGCCTAGGGACAGGGGGATACGAGCAGTACTTC. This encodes CATSLGTGGYEQYF.

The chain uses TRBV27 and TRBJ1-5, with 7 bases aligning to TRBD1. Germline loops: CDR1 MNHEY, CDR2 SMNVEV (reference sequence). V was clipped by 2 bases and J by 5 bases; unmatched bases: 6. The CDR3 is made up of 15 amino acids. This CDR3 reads CASSLSFQGDQPQHF. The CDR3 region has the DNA TGTGCCAGCAGTTTAAGTTTTCAGGGGGATCAGCCCCAGCATTTT.

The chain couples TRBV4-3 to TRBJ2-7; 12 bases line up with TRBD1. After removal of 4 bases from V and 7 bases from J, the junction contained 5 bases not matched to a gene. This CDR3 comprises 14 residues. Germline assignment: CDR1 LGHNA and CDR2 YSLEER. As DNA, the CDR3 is TGCGCCAGCAGCCCGGGACAGGGGGCGCAAGAGCAGTACTTC. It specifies CASSPGQGAQEQYF.

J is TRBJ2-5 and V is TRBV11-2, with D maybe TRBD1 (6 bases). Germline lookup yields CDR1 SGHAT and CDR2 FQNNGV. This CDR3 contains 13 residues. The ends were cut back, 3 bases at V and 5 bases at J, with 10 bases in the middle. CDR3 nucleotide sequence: TGTGCCAGCAGCTTTCAGGGGTGGGAGACCCAGTACTTC. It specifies CASSFQGWETQYF.

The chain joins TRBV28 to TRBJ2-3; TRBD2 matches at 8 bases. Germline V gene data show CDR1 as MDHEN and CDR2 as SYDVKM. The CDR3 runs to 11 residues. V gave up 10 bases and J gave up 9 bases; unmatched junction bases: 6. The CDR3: CATGGEWTQYF. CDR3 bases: TGTGCCACCGGGGGGGAGTGGACGCAGTATTTT.

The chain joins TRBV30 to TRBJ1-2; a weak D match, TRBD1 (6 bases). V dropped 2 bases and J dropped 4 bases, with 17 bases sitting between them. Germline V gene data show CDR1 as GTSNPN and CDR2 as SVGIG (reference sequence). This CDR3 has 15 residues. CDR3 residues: CAWSRGNRVPYGYTF. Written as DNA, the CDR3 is TGTGCCTGGAGTAGGGGAAACAGGGTACCCTATGGCTACACCTTC.

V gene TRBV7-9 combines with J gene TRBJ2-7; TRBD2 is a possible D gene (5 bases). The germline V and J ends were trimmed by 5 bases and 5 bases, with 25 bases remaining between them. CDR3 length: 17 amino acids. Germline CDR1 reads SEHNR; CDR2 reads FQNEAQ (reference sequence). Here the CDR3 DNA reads TGTGCCAGCAGCCCCCTCGGAGGCTCGCCGCTCCTGAACGAGCAGTACTTC. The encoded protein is CASSPLGGSPLLNEQYF.

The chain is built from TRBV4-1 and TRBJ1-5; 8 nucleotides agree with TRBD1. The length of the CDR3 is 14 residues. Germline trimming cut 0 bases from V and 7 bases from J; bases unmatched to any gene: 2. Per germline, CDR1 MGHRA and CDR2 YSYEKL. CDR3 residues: CASSQEQGAQPQHF. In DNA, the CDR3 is TGCGCCAGCAGCCAAGAGCAGGGGGCACAGCCCCAGCATTTT.